These 30 T cell receptor beta chains share one sample of origin, sequenced in a study of CD8 T cells in ankylosing spondylitis. Their target antigens are unknown. Via MiXCR, TCRdb re-called the 5' RACE reads, giving one row per CDR3 protein. This sample has approximately 540,000 distinct CDR3 sequences, with about 12% found just once. Study-level findings and limits: Characteristic of ankylosing spondylitis blood, it appeared, was a TCR beta motif comprising about eight highly homologous variants.

The sequencing sample was made of blood, either unsorted or a sorted T cell fraction (not recorded which). The receptors stem from a male donor with ankylosing spondylitis.

This rearrangement joins TRBV29-1 to TRBJ2-1, with D unresolved. V lost 4 bases and J lost 7, with 8 bases in between. The CDR3 totals 11 residues. Germline V lookup: CDR1 SQVTM, CDR2 ANQGSEA. The CDR3 here is CSVVHDNEQFF. The CDR3 bases are TGCAGCGTTGTCCACGATAATGAGCAGTTCTTC.

There are a few counts of this clonotype. The chain recombines TRBV6-2 or TRBV6-3 with TRBJ2-2; 11 bases map to TRBD2. Germline lookup yields CDR1 MNHEY and CDR2 SVGEGT. The ends lost 2 bases at V and 6 bases at J; junction bases unmatched: 8. The CDR3 loop spans 17 amino acids. The CDR3 sequence: CASSYVLTSGRSGELFF. The DNA of the CDR3 is TGTGCCAGCAGTTACGTCTTAACTAGCGGGAGATCCGGGGAGCTGTTTTTT.

The J gene is TRBJ1-2, the V gene TRBV29-1; D gene unclear. The CDR3 totals 11 residues. CDR1 is SQVTM, CDR2 ANQGSEA, per germline. V gave up 6 bases and J gave up 1 base, with 6 bases separating them. CDR3 coding DNA: TGCAGCGTGTGGCATAACTATGGCTACACCTTC. It is translated as CSVWHNYGYTF.

The rearrangement uses TRBV7-2 and TRBJ2-4, with a tentative D call TRBD2 (5 bases). CDR1 and CDR2 (germline): SGHTA, FQGNSA. Between the trimmed V and J ends, which lost 1 base and 0 bases, there was a span of 13 bases. This CDR3 has 17 amino acids. CDR3 residues: CASSLVGGEGAKNIQYF. The CDR3 nucleotides read TGTGCCAGCAGCTTAGTTGGTGGCGAGGGAGCCAAAAACATTCAGTACTTC.

The rearrangement links TRBV20-1 to TRBJ1-5; perhaps TRBD1 as D (5 bases). Germline V gives CDR1 DFQATT, CDR2 SNEGSKA (reference sequence). There are 16 residues in the CDR3. V lost 6 bases to trimming and J lost 0 bases, with 18 bases between them. The CDR3, as DNA: TGCAGTGCGTTTTCCCGTGGGACGGATAGCAATCAGCCCCAGCATTTT. Translated: CSAFSRGTDSNQPQHF.

This clonotype was counted between two and nine times. The chain couples TRBV24-1 to TRBJ1-4, with D possibly TRBD1 on 5 matching bases. CDR3 size: 16 residues. V gave up 5 bases and J gave up 8 bases, with 20 bases separating them. Germline-derived CDR1 and CDR2 are KGHDR and SFDVKD. The CDR3 DNA follows: TGTGCCACCAGTGCCTTGAGGCGTGGGACGGTCGAAAAACTGTTTTTT. The encoded protein is CATSALRRGTVEKLFF.

This clonotype was recorded a few times. The gene calls are TRBV6-4 and TRBJ1-1; 8 nucleotides match TRBD1. Germline V gene sequence: CDR1 MRHNA, CDR2 SNTAGT. The CDR3 contains 13 residues. With 3 bases clipped from V and 3 bases from J, the junction kept 0 bases outside the gene matches. CDR3 region: CASSEQGDTEAFF. CDR3 sequence (DNA): TGTGCCAGCAGTGAACAGGGGGACACTGAAGCTTTCTTT.

This clonotype turned up a few times. J is TRBJ2-1 and V is TRBV3-1; a possible D gene is TRBD2 (5 bases). The CDR3 contains 15 residues. V was pared by 1 base and J by 0 bases, with 7 bases between. Per the germline V gene, CDR1 is LGHDT and CDR2 is YNNKEL (reference sequence). The CDR3 DNA sequence: TGTGCCAGCAGCCAAGGGGCGGGCTCCTACAATGAGCAGTTCTTC. Translation: CASSQGAGSYNEQFF.

The genes are TRBV12-5 and TRBJ2-3; possible D gene TRBD2, 5 bases. Germline CDR1 and CDR2: LGHNT and FRNRAP. The CDR3 extends over 13 amino acids. The germline V and J ends were trimmed by 10 bases and 0 bases, with 11 bases remaining between them. CDR3 sequence: CATLRTSTDTQYF. The CDR3 DNA is TGTGCTACTTTACGGACTAGCACAGATACGCAGTATTTT.

This clonotype was observed many times. The chain carries TRBV5-1 and TRBJ2-7, with 7 bases lining up with TRBD1. V was clipped by 4 bases and J by 5 bases; unmatched bases: 6. This CDR3 is built from 13 residues. CDR1 and CDR2 from the germline V gene are SGHRS and YFSETQ. The CDR3 DNA is TGCGCCAGCAGCCAACAGGGGTTTGACGAGCAGTACGTC. Its protein is CASSQQGFDEQYV.

The rearrangement links TRBV29-1 to TRBJ2-1; D uncertain. The germline V gene has CDR1 SQVTM and CDR2 ANQGSEA. V lost 5 bases and J 8 bases, leaving 13 bases between the germline ends. This CDR3 spans 12 amino acids. Here the CDR3 reads CSVTAGNYEQFF. The CDR3 nucleotides are TGCAGCGTTACCGCCGGTAATTATGAGCAGTTCTTC.

This clonotype appeared a few times. This chain uses TRBV27 with TRBJ1-1, with D unclear. The CDR3 contains 14 residues. Trimming pared 4 bases from V and 2 bases from J, leaving 11 bases between. CDR1 and CDR2 from the germline V gene are MNHEY and SMNVEV (reference sequence). CDR3 DNA sequence: TGTGCCAGCAGTTCCGCCCAGAGTAACACTGAAGCTTTCTTT. This codes for CASSSAQSNTEAFF.

The table lists this clonotype with a few counts. V usage is TRBV7-9 and J usage is TRBJ1-4; D is possibly TRBD1 (6 bases). Between the trimmed V and J ends, which lost 3 bases and 7 bases, there was a span of 15 bases. This CDR3 contains 15 residues. The germline V gene has CDR1 SEHNR and CDR2 FQNEAQ (reference sequence). The CDR3 DNA reads TGTGCCAGCAGCTTCGGCAGGGGAGTTACTGAAAAACTGTTTTTT. This sequence encodes CASSFGRGVTEKLFF.

There are a few counts of this clonotype. The chain recombines TRBV20-1 with TRBJ2-1; TRBD1 is a possible D gene (5 bases). The CDR3 consists of 15 residues. CDR1 is DFQATT and CDR2 is SNEGSKA in the germline V gene (reference sequence). The V gene lost 3 bases and the J gene lost 4 bases, with 16 bases spanning the gap. CDR3 in amino acids: CSARDGKQEYNEQFF. CDR3 nucleotide sequence: TGCAGTGCTAGGGATGGGAAACAGGAATACAATGAGCAGTTCTTC.

This clonotype was recorded a few times. The chain links TRBV11-2 to TRBJ2-2; a possible D gene is TRBD2 (6 bases). V was clipped by 5 bases and J by 6 bases, with 13 bases between them. The germline V gene encodes CDR1 SGHAT and CDR2 FQNNGV. CDR3 length equals 14 residues. The CDR3 nucleotides read TGTGCCAGCAGCCTTCGACTAGATGCCGGGGAGCTGTTTTTT. Its translation is CASSLRLDAGELFF.

The V and J genes are TRBV11-2 and TRBJ2-1, with TRBD2 matching over 14 bases. The CDR3 consists of 18 residues. Germline loops: CDR1 SGHAT, CDR2 FQNNGV. J gave up 3 bases and V 5 bases, and 9 bases lay outside the gene matches. The CDR3 reads CASSHPHGLAGGYNEQFF. The CDR3 bases are TGTGCCAGCAGCCATCCCCACGGACTAGCGGGAGGCTACAATGAGCAGTTCTTC.

This clonotype has just a few counts. This chain joins TRBV20-1 and TRBJ2-2; D unresolved. CDR3 length equals 16 residues. Germline lookup yields CDR1 DFQATT and CDR2 SNEGSKA (reference sequence). The germline V and J ends were trimmed by 0 bases and 2 bases, with 13 bases remaining between them. CDR3 residues: CSAREYGSPNTGELFF. The CDR3 nucleotides are TGCAGTGCTAGAGAATATGGGTCCCCAAACACCGGGGAGCTGTTTTTT.

This clonotype was seen more than once but under ten times. This sequence joins TRBV11-2 and TRBJ2-1, with 11 bases aligning to TRBD2. CDR3 length: 16 amino acids. V trimming: 5 bases; J trimming: 9 bases; junction bases outside the gene matches: 12. Germline-derived CDR1 and CDR2 are SGHAT and FQNNGV. The CDR3 coding sequence is TGTGCCAGCAGCCCGGGGGGTAGCGGGAGGGCGCGTGAGCAGTTCTTC. It encodes CASSPGGSGRAREQFF.

This chain connects TRBV6-1 to TRBJ2-1; no definite D call. Germline V gene sequence: CDR1 MNHNS, CDR2 SASEGT. V shed 2 bases and J shed 4 bases, with 9 bases lying between them. The CDR3 extends over 14 amino acids. Here the CDR3 DNA reads TGTGCCAGCAGTGAATTAGGGCAGTACAATGAGCAGTTCTTC. It encodes CASSELGQYNEQFF.

This chain joins TRBV20-1 and TRBJ2-7; TRBD2 matches at 14 bases. The CDR3 is made up of 14 amino acids. The germline V gene encodes CDR1 DFQATT and CDR2 SNEGSKA (reference sequence). The V segment lost 7 bases and the J segment 4 bases; nucleotides outside the gene matches: 6. Here the CDR3 reads CSGAGLAGEYEQYF. CDR3 in DNA: TGCAGTGGGGCGGGACTAGCGGGAGAGTACGAGCAGTACTTC.

The CDR3 is CASSEDLGRVNTEAFF. The CDR3 DNA reads as TGTGCCAGCAGTGAGGACCTTGGCAGAGTGAACACTGAAGCTTTCTTT. The genes are TRBV2 and TRBJ1-1; no clear D gene. The CDR3 is 16 amino acids. The V and J ends lost 3 bases and 0 bases respectively, with 14 bases between them. Looked up from germline, CDR1 is SNHLY and CDR2 is FYNNEI.

With regard to this clonotype: This may be a read error, as it is one base from a much larger clone. In DNA form, the CDR3 reads TGTACCAGCAGTCCGAGACTAGCGGTCCCGGAGACCCAGTACTTC. This codes for CTSSPRLAVPETQYF. The rearrangement links TRBV12-3 or TRBV12-4 to TRBJ2-5; 9 bases are shared with TRBD2. The CDR3 runs 15 residues.

This clonotype was counted a few times. The chain recombines TRBV10-3 with TRBJ2-1; 10 nucleotides agree with TRBD1. This CDR3 is 14 amino acids long. Germline V lookup: CDR1 ENHRY, CDR2 SYGVKD. With 10 bases clipped from V and 6 bases from J, the junction kept 9 bases outside the gene matches. The CDR3 sequence: CATNPGQGSNEQFF. CDR3 coding DNA: TGTGCCACCAACCCGGGACAGGGGTCCAATGAGCAGTTCTTC.

A few counts support this clonotype. The chain employs TRBV3-1 and TRBJ2-1, with D unclear. Germline V gene sequence: CDR1 LGHDT, CDR2 YNNKEL (reference sequence). Trimming removed 0 bases at V and 3 bases at J, with 9 bases between. The length of the CDR3 is 15 residues. CDR3 nucleotides: TGTGCCAGCAGCCAAGATTTCTCGGGCTACAATGAGCAGTTCTTC. Translating gives CASSQDFSGYNEQFF.

This clonotype was detected only a few times. The CDR3 loop reads CASKVETGEQYF. The CDR3 DNA is TGCGCCAGCAAAGTAGAAACAGGCGAGCAGTACTTC. This rearrangement joins TRBV5-1 to TRBJ2-7, with a weak D call TRBD1 (5 bases). Germline V CDR1 and CDR2: SGHRS, YFSETQ. This CDR3 is 12 amino acids long. Trimming stripped 6 bases from V and 6 bases from J, with 13 bases between.

This rearrangement joins TRBV14 to TRBJ2-3; D remains ambiguous. The CDR3 has 14 amino acids. Germline CDR1 reads SGHDN; CDR2 reads FVKESK. The V end lost 4 bases, the J end lost 4 bases, and 12 bases lay between the germline ends. The CDR3 here is CASSPRQSSDTQYF. The CDR3 region has the DNA TGTGCCAGCAGCCCGCGCCAATCATCAGATACGCAGTATTTT.

The table lists this clonotype with a few counts. This rearrangement joins TRBV2 to TRBJ2-2, with 10 bases that match TRBD2. Germline CDR1 SNHLY, CDR2 FYNNEI. V dropped 4 bases and J dropped 4; count of bases not matched to a gene: 6. The CDR3 loop spans 16 amino acids. CDR3 bases: TGTGCCAGCAGTGGAGCGGGAGGGCGAAGCACCGGGGAGCTGTTTTTT. It translates to CASSGAGGRSTGELFF.

In this sample, this clonotype turned up a few times. The J gene is TRBJ1-4, the V gene TRBV15; D not resolved. V lost 0 bases and J 7 bases, leaving 6 bases between the germline ends. The CDR3 is 13 amino acids. Germline values: CDR1 LNHNV, CDR2 YYDKDF (reference sequence). CDR3 loop: CATSRDPGEKLFF. The CDR3 DNA is TGTGCCACCAGCAGAGACCCGGGTGAAAAACTGTTTTTT.

This chain joins TRBV5-6 and TRBJ2-3; no reliable D call. Germline-derived CDR1 and CDR2 are SGHDT and YYEEEE. V lost 4 bases and J lost 1, with 7 bases in between. The CDR3 is made up of 13 amino acids. The CDR3: CASSAFGTDTQYF. In nucleotides, the CDR3 is TGTGCCAGCAGCGCCTTTGGCACAGATACGCAGTATTTT.

The sample holds a few counts of this clonotype. The chain carries TRBV6-5 and TRBJ2-7, with 8 bases identical to TRBD2. The CDR3 consists of 13 residues. The V and J ends lost 4 bases and 6 bases, in that order; junction bases with no gene match: 5. CDR1 is MNHEY, CDR2 SVGAGI, per germline. This chain's CDR3 is CASSLPGGPEQYV. The CDR3 DNA is TGTGCCAGCAGTTTGCCGGGAGGGCCCGAGCAGTACGTC.